The T cell receptor (beta chain) under discussion was sequenced for a study of regulatory T cells in long-lasting Graves disease. With iRepertoire HTBI primers and Arm-PCR of CDR3 regions, TCR beta libraries were built. TCRdb called the multiplex PCR reads again in MiXCR, with one record for every CDR3 protein. The profile shows 380,000 or so distinct CDR3 sequences, around 16% of them singletons. The sample holds a few counts of this clonotype. Time point meaning: newly diagnosed GD, antithyroid drugs for less than 3 months. PBMC-derived RNA was used for the TCR library. These data were also reused for a study on T cells in Graves' hyperthyroidism and ophthalmopathy. That investigation notes: These patients, aged 18 to 65, had recently diagnosed hyperthyroidism lasting under 2 months. The HTBI primer set drove a first-round RT-PCR of the TCR CDR3.

The sequence came from a young woman with Graves disease. The sample consisted of peripheral blood mononuclear cells (PBMCs), taken at new diagnosis, from a patient treated with antithyroid drugs.

The CDR3 reads CASRKLGTGKQPQHF. CDR3 nucleotides: TGTGCCAGCAGAAAGCTCGGGACAGGGAAACAGCCCCAGCATTTT. The genes are TRBV6-1 and TRBJ1-5, with TRBD1 identical over 9 bases. The CDR3 sequence is 15 residues long. Germline V gives CDR1 MNHNS, CDR2 SASEGT. The V and J ends lost 6 bases and 7 bases, in that order; junction bases with no gene match: 10.